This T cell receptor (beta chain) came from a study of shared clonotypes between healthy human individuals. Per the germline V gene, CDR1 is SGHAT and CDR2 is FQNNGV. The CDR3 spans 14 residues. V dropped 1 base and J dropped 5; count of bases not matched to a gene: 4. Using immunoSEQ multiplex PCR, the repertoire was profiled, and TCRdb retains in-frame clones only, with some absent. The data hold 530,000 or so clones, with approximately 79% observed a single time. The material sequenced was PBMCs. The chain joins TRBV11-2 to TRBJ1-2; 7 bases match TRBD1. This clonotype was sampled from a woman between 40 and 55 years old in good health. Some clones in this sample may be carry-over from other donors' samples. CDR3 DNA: TGTGCCAGCAGCTTAGCCGGGGGACAGTATGGCTACACCTTC. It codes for CASSLAGGQYGYTF.